This TCR beta chain appears in the sequencing data of a study of Ad26.COV2.S vaccination and SARS-CoV-2 variants. Overall study results and limits: Vaccinees and placebo recipients showed similar non-spike TCR breadth. Breadth, reportedly substantial, characterized the spike-specific CD8+ and CD4+ T cell responses after vaccination. The placebo group had lower spike-specific TCR breadth than the vaccine recipients did.

The protocol was immunoSEQ multiplex PCR, while the TCRdb copy is restricted to in-frame clones and leaves out a portion. The data contain about 410,000 clones, 75% to 90% of them seen just once; the ten biggest clones take up around 1.9%. The treatment here: some 20 received Ad26.COV2.S at low or high dose, single or two shots; five or six received placebo; per-sample allocation not given. Sampling was performed 63 days after the first vaccine or placebo injection. Ad26 vector vaccine expressed Wuhan-strain SARS-CoV-2 spike. The germline V gene has CDR1 SQVTM and CDR2 ANQGSEA. The CDR3 is 13 amino acids. On this clone: Antigen: not known. The junction shows a germline mismatch at one end, possibly a read error.

The material was peripheral blood, obtained in a trial of Ad26.COV2.S vaccine versus placebo. The TCR was taken from a person between 18 and 65 years old who received the Ad26.COV2.S COVID-19 vaccine or a placebo. The chain links TRBV29-1 to TRBJ1-1; 11 nucleotides align to TRBD1. The CDR3 loop reads CSVEEGQGAHGFF. The CDR3 nucleotides are TGCAGCGTCGAAGAAGGACAGGGGGCTCATGGTTTCTTT.